This note documents a single TCR beta chain sequence. Antigen: not known. The sample contains more than one DNA sequence encoding this CDR3. Trimming stripped 4 bases from V and 2 bases from J, with 8 bases between. The CDR3 sequence is 12 residues long. Per the germline V gene, CDR1 is SQVTM and CDR2 is ANQGSEA. These data come from a study of CD8+ T cells in alopecia areata. About the research overall: Oral tofacitinib, 5 to 10 mg twice daily, was given in an open-label trial. Tofacitinib was given for 6 to 18 months, then stopped for 6 months.

Treatment defined: oral pan-JAK inhibitor, 5-10 mg twice daily. Study-wide findings and caveats: With just one nonresponder, it is still uncertain whether baseline CD8+ expansion relates to response.

Extracted RNA was reverse transcribed into cDNA, the sequencing template. The table came from immunoSEQ multiplex PCR; TCRdb's copy has only in-frame clones and leaves some out. This table has nearly 200,000 clones, roughly 60% appearing once. Sequences were derived from CD4+ T cells sorted from blood, sampled at week 24, from a patient treated with tofacitinib. The chain recombines TRBV29-1 with TRBJ2-5, with D unresolved. The TCR sequence derives from a human donor with alopecia areata. CDR3 sequence: CSVGRNQETQYF. The CDR3 DNA reads TGCAGCGTTGGTAGGAATCAAGAGACCCAGTACTTC.